The entry below describes one T cell receptor (beta chain). No antigen is known for it. The data derive from a study of shared clonotypes between healthy human individuals. CDR1 is SEHNR and CDR2 is FQNEAQ in the germline V gene (reference sequence). This CDR3 has 14 residues. Only in-frame clones appear in the TCRdb table, and some are missing; sequencing was by immunoSEQ multiplex PCR. Seen here are over a million clones, 65% to 80% observed once, and the top ten hold 1.4%. Findings and caveats of the study: Sorted-subset samples were not fully sequenced, rarefaction indicated. In this cohort, only blood was sampled, and tissue repertoires likely differ.

The receptor was isolated from a man between 18 and 35 years old in good health. The chain has TRBV7-9 and TRBJ2-5; possibly TRBD1 or TRBD2 for D (6 bases each). The DNA end is more similar to TRBJ2-7, so the J call may be wrong. The sample consisted of memory CD4+ T cells sorted from blood. Stated subset: CD45RA-negative fraction. This chain's CDR3 is CASSPPGASYEQYF. The DNA of the CDR3 is TGTGCCAGCAGCCCCCCGGGGGCCTCCTACGAGCAGTACTTC.